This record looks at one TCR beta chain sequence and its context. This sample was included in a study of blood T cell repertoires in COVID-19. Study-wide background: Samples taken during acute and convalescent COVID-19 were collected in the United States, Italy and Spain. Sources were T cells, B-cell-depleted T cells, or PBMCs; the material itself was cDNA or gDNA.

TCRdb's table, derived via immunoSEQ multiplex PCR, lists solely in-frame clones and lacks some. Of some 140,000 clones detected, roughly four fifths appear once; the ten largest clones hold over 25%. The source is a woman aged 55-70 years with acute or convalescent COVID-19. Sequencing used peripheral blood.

Written as DNA, the CDR3 is TGTGCCAGCAGCTACGGGACAGGGGGCGCAGATACGCAGTATTTT. It encodes CASSYGTGGADTQYF. The V and J genes are TRBV14 and TRBJ2-3; TRBD1 matches 12 bases. Unmatched junction bases numbered 4, after V lost 5 bases and J lost 4 bases. From germline, CDR1 is SGHDN and CDR2 FVKESK. The CDR3 runs to 15 residues.